The sequence of this T cell receptor beta chain was determined in a study of human T cells and chemical hapten exposure. Study-level information: Chiefly female patients presented with alopecia areata, totalis or universalis.

TCRdb re-called the RACE reads through MiXCR, storing one row per CDR3 protein. The sample lists 74,000 or so distinct CDR3 sequences, about 9.4% occurring once. The V end was cut by 7 bases, the J end by 5 bases, with 6 bases between. This CDR3 comprises 11 residues. Germline values: CDR1 LNHDA, CDR2 SQIVND (reference sequence). This clonotype was counted only a few times. The sample's time point: patch test 1, 2 weeks after DPC sensitization. The treatment denotes: therapeutic diphenylcyclopropenone sensitization with weekly scalp DPC. Blood collection happened ahead of applying each patch test. The source of this sequence is a woman aged 50 to 60 with alopecia areata. Some clones in this sample may be carry-over from other donors' samples. This specimen consisted of whole blood, obtained in connection with sensitization to the hapten diphenylcyclopropenone (DPC). V is TRBV19 and J is TRBJ2-1; D not resolved. The CDR3 DNA sequence: TGTGCCAGTACCGCGGACAATGAGCAGTTCTTC. Its protein product is CASTADNEQFF.